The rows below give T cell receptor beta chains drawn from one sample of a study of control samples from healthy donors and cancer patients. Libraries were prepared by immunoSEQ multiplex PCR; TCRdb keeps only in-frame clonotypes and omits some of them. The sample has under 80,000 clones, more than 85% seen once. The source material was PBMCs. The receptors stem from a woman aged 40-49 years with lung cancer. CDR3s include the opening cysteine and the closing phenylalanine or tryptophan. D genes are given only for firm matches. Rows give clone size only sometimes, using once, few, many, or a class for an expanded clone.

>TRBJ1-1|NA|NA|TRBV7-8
CASSSGRGQSIRNTEAFF
TGTGCCAGCAGCTCCGGAAGAGGACAGTCGATAAGGAACACTGAAGCTTTCTTT
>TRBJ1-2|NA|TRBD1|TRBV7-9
CASSQTGGVLWYGYTF
TGTGCCAGCAGCCAGACAGGGGGCGTGTTATGGTATGGCTACACCTTC
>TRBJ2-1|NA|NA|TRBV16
CASSPGIEQFF
TGTGCCAGCAGCCCAGGGATTGAGCAGTTCTTC
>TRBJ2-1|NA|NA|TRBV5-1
CASSLGPSASSYNEQFF
TGCGCCAGCAGCTTGGGGCCCTCAGCTAGCTCCTACAATGAGCAGTTCTTC
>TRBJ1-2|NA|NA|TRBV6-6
CASSYSVGEVYGYTF
TGTGCCAGCAGTTACTCAGTAGGGGAGGTCTATGGCTACACCTTC
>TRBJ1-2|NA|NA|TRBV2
CASKDGYGYTF
TGTGCCAGCAAGGACGGCTATGGCTACACCTTC
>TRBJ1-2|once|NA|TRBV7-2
CASSLHRDYGYTF
TGTGCCAGCAGCCTACATCGGGACTATGGCTACACCTTC
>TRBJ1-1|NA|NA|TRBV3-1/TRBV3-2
CASSNWGTANTEAFF
TGTGCCAGCAGCAATTGGGGGACGGCGAACACTGAAGCTTTCTTT
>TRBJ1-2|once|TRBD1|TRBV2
CASLRETGYNYGYTF
TGTGCCAGTTTAAGGGAGACAGGGTACAACTATGGCTACACCTTC
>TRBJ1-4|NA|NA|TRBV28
CASSLSGYNEKLFF
TGTGCCAGCAGTTTATCAGGGTATAATGAAAAACTGTTTTTT
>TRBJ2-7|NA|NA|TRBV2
CASSEFDRSSSYEQYF
TGTGCCAGCAGTGAGTTCGACAGGTCTAGCTCCTACGAGCAGTACTTC
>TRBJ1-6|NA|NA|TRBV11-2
CASSPNQGTWSPLHF
TGTGCCAGCAGCCCGAACCAGGGGACTTGGTCACCCCTCCACTTT
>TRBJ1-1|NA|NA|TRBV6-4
CASSPRTEAFF
TGTGCCAGCAGTCCCCGCACTGAAGCTTTCTTT
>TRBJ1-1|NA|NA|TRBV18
CASSPGGDTEAFF
TGTGCCAGCTCACCAGGCGGGGACACTGAAGCTTTCTTT
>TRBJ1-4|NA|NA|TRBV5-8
CASSPQVATNEKLFF
TGTGCCAGCAGCCCACAGGTTGCAACTAATGAAAAACTGTTTTTT
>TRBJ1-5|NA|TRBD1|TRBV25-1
CASSGNDRGSNQPQHF
TGTGCCAGCAGTGGGAACGACAGGGGCAGCAATCAGCCCCAGCATTTT
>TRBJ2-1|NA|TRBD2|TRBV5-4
CASSTGTSYNEQFF
TGTGCCAGCAGCACGGGGACTAGTTACAATGAGCAGTTCTTC
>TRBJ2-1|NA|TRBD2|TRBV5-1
CASSLRGLAGGPYNEQFF
TGCGCCAGCAGTCTCCGAGGGCTAGCGGGGGGGCCCTACAATGAGCAGTTCTTC
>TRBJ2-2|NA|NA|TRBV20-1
CSASPSSNTGELFF
TGCAGTGCTAGTCCTAGCTCGAACACCGGGGAGCTGTTTTTT
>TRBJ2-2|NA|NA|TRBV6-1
CASSEPGKGTGELFF
TGTGCCAGCAGTGAACCGGGTAAAGGCACCGGGGAGCTGTTTTTT